Sequencing of this T cell receptor (beta chain) was carried out in a study of CD4 T cells in relation to SARS-CoV-2 and coronaviruses (dated by TCRdb to about 2021). At the level of the whole study: Using patient-derived lymphoblastoid cell lines, the shared crossreactive spike epitopes were mapped to their HLA restriction. The Adaptive Biotechnologies TCR-sequencing kit was used to sequence samples from a few pre-COVID donors and the naive versus memory experiments, whereas other data were Illumina-based. For other donors in the study, expansion assays were sequenced with a different, Illumina-based TCR-beta assay. At the level of individual TCR clonotypes, the study measured memory CD4+ T cell crossreactivity between SARS-CoV-2 spike protein and common cold coronavirus spike proteins.

Broader findings and caveats from the paper: In roughly 60% of donors, memory CD4+ clonotypes turned up that crossrecognized SARS-CoV-2 and at least one common cold coronavirus spike. Because the crossreactivity analysis focused on spike protein, crossreactivity against other viral proteins was not assessed. Naive versus memory sequencing indicated that memory recall responses, rather than primary responses primed during culture, are detected by the assay. Small numbers of patients and of tested TCRs were a limitation of the study. Pre-pandemic and post-infection samples were not both contributed by any donor, so tracing of the source of pre-existing responses was limited. Significantly weaker SARS-CoV-2-driven expansion was shown by crossreactive clones than by monoreactive clones, consistent with antigenic imprinting.

CD4+ T cells from unexposed donors were collected before the COVID-19 pandemic (2011-2018). Naive and memory CD4+ T cells were separated from cryopreserved PBMCs through CD4 enrichment, which was followed by EasySep naive CD4+ T cell enrichment. Leukapheresis product for the unexposed donors was purchased commercially. PBMCs were isolated from leukapheresis product or whole blood by Ficoll-Paque PLUS gradient centrifugation. The PBMCs went either fresh into the expansion assay or into cryopreservation at -140 degrees C. The QIAamp Micro DNA Kit was used to extract genomic DNA from the CD4+ T cells. V is reduced by 1 base and J by 5 bases, leaving a spacing of 5 bases between them. Including the terminal cysteine and phenylalanine, the CDR3 comprises 13 residues. Kept here is only the CDR3 DNA, which spans 39 bases and is read in frame from base 1. The germline V gene sets CDR1 to SGHDN and CDR2 to FVKESK.

Uncultured naive and memory CD4+ T cell DNA received deep-resolution immunoSEQ TCR-beta sequencing. Per the original workflow: During preprocessing, nonproductive sequences were discarded, as were any CDR3s that did not begin with C, did not end with F or W, or were shorter than 7 amino acids. Cultured and uncultured naive and memory CD4+ repertoires were searched for previously identified spike- and CEF-reactive CDR3s. CDR3 homology was measured as pairwise Levenshtein distance, computed with the stringdist R package after trimming three terminal residues from each end. The table was pulled from immuneACCESS by TCRdb, which kept in-frame rearrangements only. Such tables lose some clones; where checked, under half of the loss comes from unresolved V genes, and the rest has no known cause. D and trimming come from the DNA, and the V and J calls and clone size come from that table. The sample yields 60,000 to 65,000 clones; 94% were counted once. 0.11% to 0.15% of the sample is in the top ten clones.

This clone was seen a few times. Its antigen remains unidentified. Base qualities are not recorded, but no much larger clone differs from it by a single base. Source material: naive CD4+ T cells from PBMCs. This specimen's cell subset or site label, interpreted: naive CD4+ T cells isolated by negative enrichment. This sequence originates from a human donor in good health. The chain couples TRBV14 to TRBJ2-2, with the identity of the D gene unclear. The CDR3 region has the sequence CASSQVRTGELFF. The base sequence is TGTGCCAGCAGCCAAGTAAGAACCGGGGAGCTGTTTTTT.